This entry lists 7 T cell receptor beta chains sequenced from one sample in a study of OX40 agonist ivuxolimab in advanced cancers. TCRdb keeps only in-frame clones here, not all; method: immunoSEQ multiplex PCR. The sample gives over 70,000 clones, 70% to 90% of which show up once; approximately 0.26% is in the top ten. The sequences come from CD4+ or CD8+ T cells sorted from blood, collected in a trial of the OX40 agonist ivuxolimab. All receptors come from an adult with an advanced solid tumor such as melanoma, head and neck, liver or kidney cancer.

The chain joins TRBV11-1 to TRBJ1-1; D remains unclear. Germline values: CDR1 SGHAT, CDR2 FQDESV (reference sequence). The CDR3 covers 15 residues. Between the trimmed V and J ends, which lost 5 bases and 6 bases, there was a span of 19 bases. CDR3 bases: TGTGCCAGCAGCCCCCCAGGAGTGCAGCAAGCTGAAGCTTTCTTT. Translated: CASSPPGVQQAEAFF.

Here the CDR3 DNA reads TGTGCCAGTAGTATAGATCCGGGCAGGGTGCCCACTGAAGCTTTCTTT. It specifies CASSIDPGRVPTEAFF. V and J are TRBV19 and TRBJ1-1, with TRBD1 as a possible D gene (5 bases). Per germline, CDR1 LNHDA and CDR2 SQIVND (reference sequence). The ends were cut back, 0 bases at V and 4 bases at J, with 15 bases in the middle. The CDR3 has 16 residues. The full variable domain, its missing parts supplied by reference TRBV19 and TRBJ1-1, is DGGITQSPKYLFRKEGQNVTLSCEQNLNHDAMYWYRQDPGQGLRLIYYSQIVNDFQKGDIAEGYSVSREKKESFPLTVTSAQKNPTAFYLCASSIDPGRVPTEAFFGQGTRLTVV.

The chain has TRBV10-3 and TRBJ2-1; tentatively, D is TRBD1 (6 bases). The germline CDR1 and CDR2 sequences are ENHRY and SYGVKD. V lost 0 bases and J lost 5, with 14 bases in between. The length of the CDR3 is 16 residues. Here the CDR3 reads CAISESPNRVNNEQFF. The DNA for the CDR3 is TGTGCCATCAGTGAGTCGCCTAACAGGGTTAACAATGAGCAGTTCTTC.

The V and J genes are TRBV7-8 and TRBJ1-3; no reliable D call. Between the trimmed V and J ends, which lost 5 bases and 4 bases, there was a span of 15 bases. Germline loops: CDR1 SGHVS, CDR2 FQNEAQ. This CDR3 contains 15 residues. CDR3 nucleotides: TGTGCCAGCAGCCCGGTGGGATCGGGGGGAAACACCATATATTTT. Translation: CASSPVGSGGNTIYF.

The rearrangement links TRBV19 to TRBJ2-3; 10 nucleotides match TRBD2. The CDR3 runs to 15 residues. V trimming: 7 bases; J trimming: 3 bases; junction bases outside the gene matches: 7. CDR1 and CDR2 from the germline V gene are LNHDA and SQIVND (reference sequence). CDR3 DNA: TGTGCCAGTACCTCACTAGCGGGGTTGACAGATACGCAGTATTTT. Protein sequence: CASTSLAGLTDTQYF. Variable domain in full (rest from reference TRBV19 and TRBJ2-3): DGGITQSPKYLFRKEGQNVTLSCEQNLNHDAMYWYRQDPGQGLRLIYYSQIVNDFQKGDIAEGYSVSREKKESFPLTVTSAQKNPTAFYLCASTSLAGLTDTQYFGPGTRLTVL.

The chain couples TRBV2 to TRBJ2-2, with D perhaps TRBD2 (7 bases). Looked up from germline, CDR1 is SNHLY and CDR2 is FYNNEI. This CDR3 is 15 amino acids long. V lost 5 bases and J 6 bases, leaving 16 bases between the germline ends. Written as DNA, the CDR3 is TGTGCCAGCAGTAAACAGGGAAGCGGGGCCGGGGAGCTGTTTTTT. The encoded protein is CASSKQGSGAGELFF.

The V and J genes are TRBV19 and TRBJ2-1, with TRBD2 matching 12 bases. V trimming: 6 bases; J trimming: 2 bases; junction bases outside the gene matches: 8. This CDR3 comprises 17 residues. CDR1 is LNHDA, CDR2 SQIVND, per germline (reference sequence). In DNA form, the CDR3 reads TGTGCCAGTAGCCTGACTAGCGGGGGAGTTACCTACAATGAGCAGTTCTTC. Protein product: CASSLTSGGVTYNEQFF.